A single sample gave rise to the 28 T cell receptor beta chains below, sequenced in a study of shared clonotypes between healthy human individuals. The table came from immunoSEQ multiplex PCR; TCRdb's copy has only in-frame clones and leaves some out. The sample lists under 2,000,000 clones, about 95% occurring once. CD8 cells regarded as naive lacked CD45RO, were positively chosen for CCR7, and omitted terminally differentiated effector memory CD45RA+ cells. The specimen was naive CD8+ T cells sorted from blood. The source of these receptors is a young man in good health.

The rearrangement joins TRBV27 to TRBJ2-3, with D perhaps TRBD1 (5 bases). Trimming cost V 6 bases and J 0 bases, with 10 bases left between them. The germline V gene encodes CDR1 MNHEY and CDR2 SMNVEV (reference sequence). The CDR3 consists of 14 residues. The CDR3 region is CASSSRQSTDTQYF. DNA for the CDR3: TGTGCCAGCAGCTCCCGACAGAGCACAGATACGCAGTATTTT.

The chain uses TRBV7-6 and TRBJ1-1, with TRBD1 identical over 8 bases. Germline lookup yields CDR1 SGHVS and CDR2 FNYEAQ. Trimming at V came to 5 bases and at J to 7 bases, leaving 15 bases not matched to a gene. This CDR3 has 16 amino acids. The CDR3 reads CASSVGQGVGTNEAFF. The CDR3 DNA reads as TGTGCCAGCAGCGTAGGACAGGGAGTGGGGACCAATGAAGCTTTCTTT. The entire variable domain, with the rest obtained from reference TRBV7-6 and TRBJ1-1, is as follows: GAGVSQSPRYKVTKRGQDVALRCDPISGHVSLYWYRQALGQGPEFLTYFNYEAQQDKSGLPNDRFSAERPEGSISTLTIQRTEQRDSAMYRCASSVGQGVGTNEAFFGQGTRLTVV.

To note about this clone: The sample has other DNA sequences that encode this CDR3 too. V usage is TRBV7-9 and J usage is TRBJ2-5; D is uncertain. This CDR3 region has 14 residues. V lost 1 base to trimming and J lost 1 base, with 7 bases between them. The germline gives CDR1 SEHNR, CDR2 FQNEAQ (reference sequence). The CDR3 nucleotides read TGTGCCAGCAGCTTAGTGAGTGGCCAAGAGACCCAGTACTTC. Its translation: CASSLVSGQETQYF.

The chain employs TRBV5-5 and TRBJ1-1; no definite D call. Germline lookup yields CDR1 SGHKS and CDR2 YYEKEE (reference sequence). Between the trimmed V and J ends, which lost 1 base and 7 bases, there was a span of 11 bases. CDR3 length: 13 residues. The CDR3 coding sequence is TGTGCCAGCAGCTTGTTCTCGGAGATTGAAGCTTTCTTT. This encodes CASSLFSEIEAFF. Filled out from reference TRBV5-5 and TRBJ1-1, the complete variable domain reads DAGVTQSPTHLIKTRGQQVTLRCSPISGHKSVSWYQQVLGQGPQFIFQYYEKEERGRGNFPDRFSARQFPNYSSELNVNALLLGDSALYLCASSLFSEIEAFFGQGTRLTVV.

V is TRBV7-8 and J is TRBJ2-7, with 11 bases that match TRBD2. The germline CDR1 and CDR2 sequences are SGHVS and FQNEAQ. This CDR3 is built from 15 residues. After removal of 10 bases from V and 4 bases from J, the junction contained 12 bases not matched to a gene. The CDR3 bases are TGTGCCACTTCGGACTGGACTAGCGGGCTTTACGAGCAGTACTTC. Its protein product is CATSDWTSGLYEQYF.

The rearrangement uses TRBV6-6 and TRBJ1-5; D gene unclear. Per the germline V gene, CDR1 is MNHNY and CDR2 is SVGAGI (reference sequence). Trimming pared 6 bases from V and 5 bases from J, leaving 14 bases between. The CDR3 is made up of 14 amino acids. This CDR3 reads CASSPEDRYQPQHF. CDR3 bases: TGTGCCAGCAGCCCCGAAGACCGATATCAGCCCCAGCATTTT.

Concerning this clone: Different DNA sequences within this sample yield the same CDR3. The CDR3 loop reads CASSQDGQGAYEQYF. In nucleotides, the CDR3 is TGCGCCAGCAGCCAAGACGGACAGGGAGCCTACGAGCAGTACTTC. The chain is built from TRBV4-3 and TRBJ2-7; 8 bases match TRBD1. The CDR3 is 15 residues long. Germline CDR1 reads LGHNA; CDR2 reads YSLEER. Germline trimming cut 0 bases from V and 2 bases from J; bases unmatched to any gene: 3.

This chain uses TRBV7-9 with TRBJ2-7; D call uncertain. The CDR3 spans 15 residues. Trimming cost V 5 bases and J 5 bases, with 19 bases left between them. In germline, CDR1 is SEHNR, CDR2 FQNEAQ (reference sequence). The CDR3 DNA reads TGTGCCAGCAGCCATTTCGGCGACCAGAACGACGAGCAGTACTTC. Its protein is CASSHFGDQNDEQYF.

The V and J genes are TRBV5-1 and TRBJ1-2; tentatively, D is TRBD1 (6 bases). CDR3 size: 13 residues. V was clipped by 4 bases and J by 4 bases, with 11 bases between them. From germline, CDR1 is SGHRS and CDR2 YFSETQ. The CDR3 bases are TGCGCCAGCAGCCCGGACAGCTTCTATGGCTACACCTTC. This sequence encodes CASSPDSFYGYTF.

This clone was observed a single time. This may arise from a read error, as a much more abundant clone is one base away. The J gene is TRBJ2-7, the V gene TRBV4-1; D remains unclear. In germline, CDR1 is MGHRA, CDR2 YSYEKL. This CDR3 is built from 13 residues. V lost 2 bases and J 2 bases, leaving 7 bases between the germline ends. The CDR3 DNA sequence: TGCGCCAGCAGCCAAACAGCTCCCTACGAGCAGTACTTC. Translation gives CASSQTAPYEQYF.

The rearrangement joins TRBV27 to TRBJ2-5; the match to TRBD2 covers 10 bases. The CDR3 is 16 residues long. Germline CDR1 is MNHEY and CDR2 is SMNVEV (reference sequence). With V trimmed by 7 bases and J by 5 bases, 13 bases remained unmatched. Here the CDR3 DNA reads TGTGCCAGCAATTTGGGAGCGGGGGGGCCCCGGGAGACCCAGTACTTC. Its protein is CASNLGAGGPRETQYF.

The chain has TRBV5-8 and TRBJ2-2, with D possibly TRBD2 on 6 matching bases. The CDR3 loop spans 15 amino acids. V was clipped by 10 bases and J by 3 bases, with 19 bases between them. The germline CDR1 and CDR2 sequences are SGHTS and YDEGEE. CDR3 sequence reads: CAGGLGAGDTGELFF. The CDR3 DNA reads TGTGCCGGGGGGTTAGGAGCGGGCGACACCGGGGAGCTGTTTTTT.

The V and J genes are TRBV5-8 and TRBJ2-3, with TRBD1 identical over 7 bases. Germline V gene lookup returns CDR1 SGHTS and CDR2 YDEGEE. The CDR3 is made up of 15 amino acids. Trimming at V came to 0 bases and at J to 4 bases, leaving 5 bases not matched to a gene. CDR3 in amino acids: CASSLGRGSADTQYF. DNA for the CDR3: TGTGCCAGCAGCTTGGGCAGGGGGTCGGCAGATACGCAGTATTTT.

V is TRBV28 and J is TRBJ1-4, with D unresolved. This CDR3 is 15 amino acids long. Germline V gene lookup returns CDR1 MDHEN and CDR2 SYDVKM. Trimming stripped 5 bases from V and 5 bases from J, with 15 bases between. The CDR3 region is CASSTGSPANEKLFF. The CDR3 coding sequence is TGTGCCAGCAGTACCGGGTCTCCGGCGAATGAAAAACTGTTTTTT.

The chain carries TRBV15 and TRBJ2-5, with D uncertain. The germline gives CDR1 LNHNV, CDR2 YYDKDF (reference sequence). V lost 0 bases and J 4 bases, leaving 9 bases between the germline ends. This CDR3 is 14 amino acids long. The CDR3 bases are TGTGCCACCAGCAGAGATTCGATGACAGAGACCCAGTACTTC. Translating gives CATSRDSMTETQYF.

The chain couples TRBV30 to TRBJ2-5; a weak D match, TRBD1 (5 bases). The J call is uncertain, as TRBJ2-7 better fits the DNA end. CDR1 is GTSNPN, CDR2 SVGIG, per germline (reference sequence). The CDR3 runs to 16 residues. CDR3 residues: CAWSASDTVFSYEQYF. The DNA for the CDR3 is TGTGCCTGGAGTGCCTCGGACACCGTCTTCTCCTACGAGCAGTACTTC.

The V and J genes are TRBV27 and TRBJ1-2; unclear D gene. V lost 6 bases and J lost 4, with 9 bases in between. CDR1 is MNHEY, CDR2 SMNVEV, per germline (reference sequence). This CDR3 spans 12 amino acids. The CDR3 loop is CASSQGPYGYTF. The CDR3 region has the DNA TGTGCCAGCAGCCAAGGGCCCTATGGCTACACCTTC.

The V and J genes are TRBV11-3 and TRBJ1-1; 9 bases agree with TRBD1. This CDR3 has 15 amino acids. Germline assignment: CDR1 SGHNT and CDR2 YENEEA. With V trimmed by 4 bases and J by 4 bases, 7 bases remained unmatched. CDR3 sequence: CASSSRDRAVTEAFF. The CDR3 nucleotides read TGTGCCAGCAGCTCCCGGGACAGGGCCGTCACTGAAGCTTTCTTT. Filled out from reference TRBV11-3 and TRBJ1-1, the complete variable domain reads EAGVVQSPRYKIIEKKQPVAFWCNPISGHNTLYWYLQNLGQGPELLIRYENEEAVDDSQLPKDRFSAERLKGVDSTLKIQPAELGDSAVYLCASSSRDRAVTEAFFGQGTRLTVV.

The genes are TRBV5-6 and TRBJ2-7; D may be TRBD1 (5 bases). Trimming removed 2 bases at V and 6 bases at J, with 9 bases between. The CDR3 is 12 amino acids. Germline values: CDR1 SGHDT, CDR2 YYEEEE. For the CDR3, the DNA is TGTGCCAGCAGCTTCCAGGGTCCCGAGCAGTACTTC. It specifies CASSFQGPEQYF.

This chain links TRBV4-1 with TRBJ1-2, with 7 bases aligning to TRBD1. V lost 6 bases, J lost 1 base, and 11 bases stayed unmatched. Germline V gives CDR1 MGHRA, CDR2 YSYEKL. This CDR3 has 16 residues. This CDR3 reads CASREHGQVLNYGYTF. CDR3 DNA: TGCGCCAGCAGGGAGCACGGACAGGTCCTTAACTATGGCTACACCTTC.

CDR3 DNA: TGTGCTAGTGGTGCCAACAGGGGGAGCTCCTATAATTCACCCCTCCACTTT. It codes for CASGANRGSSYNSPLHF. The V and J genes are TRBV12-5 and TRBJ1-6, with 8 bases identical to TRBD1. Germline CDR1 reads LGHNT; CDR2 reads FRNRAP. This CDR3 has 17 amino acids. Trimming at V came to 5 bases and at J to 0 bases, leaving 6 bases not matched to a gene.

Concerning this clone itself: The DNA is omitted, as the CDR3 cannot be located on it reliably, and the CDR3 follows TCRdb's listing. The rearrangement links TRBV7-8 to TRBJ2-1. The germline V gene has CDR1 SGHVS and CDR2 FQNEAQ. The CDR3 contains 17 residues when both ends are counted. The CDR3 loop reads CASSLYFGASSYNEQFF.

A remark on this clone: Other DNA sequences in this specimen translate into the identical CDR3. The rearrangement links TRBV7-2 to TRBJ2-2; perhaps TRBD1 as D (5 bases). The length of the CDR3 is 16 residues. Between the trimmed V and J ends, which lost 1 base and 5 bases, there was a span of 14 bases. The V gene's germline CDR1 is SGHTA and CDR2 FQGNSA. The CDR3 DNA sequence: TGTGCCAGCAGCTTAGTACTTCAGGGTTCAACCGGGGAGCTGTTTTTT. This encodes CASSLVLQGSTGELFF.

The gene calls are TRBV19 and TRBJ2-7, with D possibly being TRBD2 (5 bases). Germline V CDR1 and CDR2: LNHDA, SQIVND (reference sequence). The CDR3 loop spans 15 amino acids. The germline V and J ends were trimmed by 1 base and 3 bases, with 13 bases remaining between them. The CDR3 here is CASSIGDSAFYEQYF. The CDR3 DNA is TGTGCCAGTAGTATAGGGGATAGCGCCTTCTACGAGCAGTACTTC.

CDR3 sequence reads: CASSFGGSNIQYF. CDR3 nucleotides: TGTGCCAGCAGTTTTGGCGGGAGCAACATTCAGTACTTC. The genes are TRBV27 and TRBJ2-4; TRBD2 agrees at 7 bases. J was trimmed by 7 bases and V by 3 bases; bases with no gene match: 3. Germline values: CDR1 MNHEY, CDR2 SMNVEV (reference sequence). This CDR3 comprises 13 residues.

The CDR3 bases are TGTGCCAGCAGCGTGGTGGGGGAGGGCTCCGAGCAGTACTTC. Protein product: CASSVVGEGSEQYF. The V gene is TRBV2, the J gene TRBJ2-7; 7 bases fit TRBD2. Per the germline V gene, CDR1 is SNHLY and CDR2 is FYNNEI. This CDR3 spans 14 amino acids. The V segment lost 6 bases and the J segment 6 bases; nucleotides outside the gene matches: 11.

The chain carries TRBV19 and TRBJ1-5; D is unresolved. V dropped 4 bases and J dropped 7 bases, with 14 bases sitting between them. Germline values: CDR1 LNHDA, CDR2 SQIVND (reference sequence). The CDR3 has 14 amino acids. The CDR3 DNA is TGTGCCAGTAGTACGGGTCCCCCAGAGCAGCCCCAGCATTTT. Translation gives CASSTGPPEQPQHF.

The CDR3 bases are TGTGCCAGCAGCTTAAGTATTGGCGAGACCCAGTACTTC. Amino acids: CASSLSIGETQYF. This chain links TRBV7-3 with TRBJ2-5; D unclear. The CDR3 contains 13 residues. V was shortened by 1 base and J by 5 bases, with 8 bases between the two germline ends. The V gene's germline CDR1 is SGHTA and CDR2 FQGTGA.